This TCR beta chain was sequenced during a study of blood T cell repertoires in COVID-19. CDR3 length equals 12 residues. Trimming shortened V by 3 bases and J by 9 bases, and 9 bases separated the two germline ends. CDR1 and CDR2 (germline): SNHLY, FYNNEI. Sequencing was performed with immunoSEQ multiplex PCR; in TCRdb, only in-frame clones are kept and a portion is missing. The data show over 120,000 clones, over 80% seen once. Residents of about two dozen US areas, aged roughly 18 to 89 years, made up the participants. Cohort assignment relied on participant-reported clinical history. This clone occurred once.

This receptor was identified in a man in his 60s who had recovered from COVID-19. This rearrangement joins TRBV2 to TRBJ1-3; D unclear. The material sequenced was PBMCs or T cells enriched from blood (not recorded which). The CDR3 protein is CASSEGRVTIYF. CDR3 sequence (DNA): TGTGCCAGCAGTGAGGGGAGGGTCACCATATATTTT.